Listed here are 24 T cell receptor beta chains from one sample, sequenced in a study of blood T cell repertoires in COVID-19. TCRdb's copy holds only in-frame clones and misses some; the assay was immunoSEQ multiplex PCR. The sample includes under 300,000 clones, 87% of them seen just once. The source material was PBMCs or T cells enriched from blood (not recorded which). These receptors all stem from a woman aged 25 to 39 with acute COVID-19.

V and J are TRBV12-3 or TRBV12-4 and TRBJ2-2; D remains unclear. Trimming shortened V by 6 bases and J by 5 bases, and 10 bases separated the two germline ends. The CDR3 sequence is 13 residues long. CDR3 in amino acids: CASRPTQTGELFF. The CDR3 bases are TGTGCCAGCAGACCAACACAAACCGGGGAGCTGTTTTTT.

The genes are TRBV5-8 and TRBJ2-1; 11 nucleotides align to TRBD2. Germline CDR1 is SGHTS and CDR2 is YDEGEE. With V trimmed by 5 bases and J by 2 bases, 12 bases remained unmatched. The CDR3 is made up of 18 amino acids. The CDR3 sequence is CASSFTSLAGVTYNEQFF. As DNA, the CDR3 is TGTGCCAGCAGTTTTACCTCACTAGCGGGGGTTACCTACAATGAGCAGTTCTTC.

This rearrangement joins TRBV30 to TRBJ1-2, with D possibly being TRBD1 (5 bases). The CDR3 totals 11 residues. Germline CDR1 reads GTSNPN; CDR2 reads SVGIG (reference sequence). V gave up 8 bases and J gave up 7 bases, with 14 bases separating them. The CDR3 sequence: CAAGTGGGYTF. CDR3 DNA: TGTGCCGCAGGGACGGGGGGTGGCTACACCTTC.

This clone came up once. The V gene is TRBV6-5, the J gene TRBJ2-7, with D possibly being TRBD2 (6 bases). Trimming removed 5 bases from V and 1 base from J, with 12 bases in between. Germline V gene sequence: CDR1 MNHEY, CDR2 SVGAGI. This CDR3 is 14 amino acids long. Here the CDR3 reads CASSRLRGSYEQYF. CDR3 coding DNA: TGTGCCAGCAGTAGACTCCGGGGGTCCTACGAGCAGTACTTC.

The chain employs TRBV7-2 and TRBJ2-2, with 14 bases aligning to TRBD2. The CDR3 is 15 residues long. The trim removed 6 bases at V and 6 bases at J, leaving 3 bases unmatched. The germline V gene encodes CDR1 SGHTA and CDR2 FQGNSA. The CDR3, as DNA: TGTGCCAGCAGGCCGGGACTAGCGGGAGCCGGGGAGCTGTTTTTT. This sequence encodes CASRPGLAGAGELFF.

The chain has TRBV5-5 and TRBJ1-2; D is unresolved. This CDR3 is 15 amino acids long. V dropped 2 bases and J dropped 4 bases, with 15 bases sitting between them. Looked up from germline, CDR1 is SGHKS and CDR2 is YYEKEE (reference sequence). The CDR3 nucleotides read TGTGCCAGCAGCTTAGTTCAGGCCGCGCTCTATGGCTACACCTTC. Translation: CASSLVQAALYGYTF.

The V and J genes are TRBV4-3 and TRBJ1-1; possible D gene TRBD1, 6 bases. CDR1 LGHNA and CDR2 YSLEER come from the germline V gene. The CDR3 has 16 amino acids. Trimming pared 0 bases from V and 2 bases from J, leaving 13 bases between. CDR3 protein: CASSQDGRGPNTEAFF. The CDR3 DNA reads TGCGCCAGCAGCCAAGACGGCAGGGGACCCAACACTGAAGCTTTCTTT.

This chain uses TRBV6-6 with TRBJ1-3; D call uncertain. CDR3 length: 16 amino acids. Germline V gene lookup returns CDR1 MNHNY and CDR2 SVGAGI (reference sequence). The V and J ends lost 2 bases and 0 bases respectively, with 11 bases between them. This CDR3 is CASSYAGPSSGNTIYF. The DNA for the CDR3 is TGTGCCAGCAGTTACGCGGGCCCGAGCTCTGGAAACACCATATATTTT.

The chain carries TRBV15 and TRBJ1-1, with 8 bases aligning to TRBD1. J lost 1 base, V lost 1 base, and 2 bases had no gene match. Germline assignment: CDR1 LNHNV and CDR2 YYDKDF (reference sequence). The CDR3 has 15 residues. The CDR3 here is CATSRVGTGNTEAFF. Written as DNA, the CDR3 is TGTGCCACCAGCAGAGTCGGGACAGGGAACACTGAAGCTTTCTTT.

The chain combines TRBV28 with TRBJ1-2; D is perhaps TRBD1 (5 bases). The V end lost 1 base, the J end lost 0 bases, and 6 bases lay between the germline ends. The CDR3 has 14 residues. The germline V gene encodes CDR1 MDHEN and CDR2 SYDVKM. CDR3 loop: CASSLFRANYGYTF. In DNA, the CDR3 is TGTGCCAGCAGTTTATTCAGGGCTAACTATGGCTACACCTTC.

The chain employs TRBV28 and TRBJ1-1; D is ambiguous. The germline V and J ends were trimmed by 3 bases and 3 bases, with 17 bases remaining between them. There are 16 residues in the CDR3. From germline, CDR1 is MDHEN and CDR2 SYDVKM. The CDR3 sequence is CASSLAGQQIYTEAFF. CDR3 DNA sequence: TGTGCCAGCAGTTTGGCTGGTCAACAGATTTACACTGAAGCTTTCTTT.

The chain employs TRBV6-5 and TRBJ2-7; possible D gene TRBD2, 6 bases. Germline values: CDR1 MNHEY, CDR2 SVGAGI. Trimming cost V 6 bases and J 1 base, with 16 bases left between them. The CDR3 has 15 residues. CDR3 in DNA: TGTGCCAGCAGGCCCGGCGGGGCTGTTTCCTACGAGCAGTACTTC. The encoded protein is CASRPGGAVSYEQYF.

The V gene is TRBV28, the J gene TRBJ2-7, with 8 bases matching TRBD1. Germline V lookup: CDR1 MDHEN, CDR2 SYDVKM. This CDR3 has 16 residues. Germline trimming cut 5 bases from V and 0 bases from J; bases unmatched to any gene: 9. In nucleotides, the CDR3 is TGTGCCAGCAGTCCCTACCCCGACAGGGGCTCCTACGAGCAGTACTTC. Residues: CASSPYPDRGSYEQYF.

This chain uses TRBV30 with TRBJ2-1, with 9 bases that match TRBD1. CDR1 is GTSNPN, CDR2 SVGIG, per germline (reference sequence). The J segment lost 10 bases and the V segment lost 5 bases, leaving 9 bases of the junction unmatched. The CDR3 runs 13 residues. The CDR3 is CAWAGTGSREQFF. The CDR3 nucleotides are TGTGCCTGGGCCGGGACAGGGTCTCGGGAGCAGTTCTTC. Together with reference TRBV30 and TRBJ2-1, the CDR3 gives the full variable domain: SQTIHQWPATLVQPVGSPLSLECTVEGTSNPNLYWYRQAAGRGLQLLFYSVGIGQISSEVPQNLSASRPQDRQFILSSKKLLLSDSGFYLCAWAGTGSREQFFGPGTRLTVL.

The chain links TRBV3-1 (or the pseudogene TRBV3-2) to TRBJ2-1; D is perhaps TRBD2 (7 bases). This CDR3 spans 15 amino acids. V lost 6 bases and J 10 bases, leaving 22 bases between the germline ends. Germline-derived CDR1 and CDR2 are LGHDT and YNNKEL (reference sequence). The CDR3 protein is CASRQRRGGRREQFF. In DNA, the CDR3 is TGTGCCAGCAGGCAGAGGAGGGGGGGGCGCAGGGAGCAGTTCTTC.

In its sample, this clone was seen once. The chain carries TRBV29-1 and TRBJ2-5, with a possible D match to TRBD1 (5 bases). The ends were cut back, 4 bases at V and 2 bases at J, with 11 bases in the middle. The CDR3 runs to 13 residues. The germline V gene has CDR1 SQVTM and CDR2 ANQGSEA. CDR3 sequence reads: CSVGMRQQETQYF. CDR3 nucleotides: TGCAGCGTTGGAATGAGACAGCAAGAGACCCAGTACTTC.

The V gene is TRBV24-1, the J gene TRBJ2-3, with TRBD2 as a possible D gene (5 bases). Trimming removed 4 bases from V and 9 bases from J, with 13 bases in between. The CDR3 extends over 13 amino acids. Germline CDR1 reads KGHDR; CDR2 reads SFDVKD. The CDR3 coding sequence is TGTGCCACCAGTGAGGGGTCGGAGGCGACGCAGTATTTT. Amino acid sequence: CATSEGSEATQYF.

This rearrangement joins TRBV7-9 to TRBJ2-1; TRBD2 matches at 8 bases. This CDR3 region has 16 residues. V lost 1 base, J lost 4 bases, and 6 bases stayed unmatched. The germline V gene has CDR1 SEHNR and CDR2 FQNEAQ (reference sequence). The CDR3 nucleotides are TGTGCCAGCAGCTTAGGTAAAGCGGGAGTTTACAATGAGCAGTTCTTC. Protein: CASSLGKAGVYNEQFF.

This chain links TRBV12-3 or TRBV12-4 with TRBJ1-5; D remains unclear. Trimming cost V 7 bases and J 4 bases, with 11 bases left between them. The CDR3 contains 13 residues. Here the CDR3 DNA reads TGTGCCAGCACCCTAGAGAGTAATCAGCCCCAGCATTTT. Translating it yields CASTLESNQPQHF.

This chain links TRBV7-2 with TRBJ2-3; 8 bases map to TRBD1. The CDR3 is made up of 14 amino acids. With V trimmed by 4 bases and J by 5 bases, 5 bases remained unmatched. CDR1 is SGHTA and CDR2 is FQGNSA in the germline V gene. The CDR3 protein is CASSSDRGVDTQYF. The CDR3 DNA is TGTGCCAGCAGCTCAGACAGGGGAGTAGATACGCAGTATTTT.

The J gene is TRBJ2-7, the V gene TRBV5-8; 9 nucleotides agree with TRBD1. Looked up from germline, CDR1 is SGHTS and CDR2 is YDEGEE. This CDR3 contains 14 residues. Germline trimming cut 4 bases from V and 4 bases from J; bases unmatched to any gene: 6. The CDR3 DNA reads as TGTGCCAGCAGCCTCTGGGACAGGGTGTACGAGCAGTACTTC. Translating it yields CASSLWDRVYEQYF. The full variable domain, its missing parts supplied by reference TRBV5-8 and TRBJ2-7, is EAGVTQSPTHLIKTRGQQATLRCSPISGHTSVYWYQQALGLGLQFLLWYDEGEERNRGNFPPRFSGRQFPNYSSELNVNALELEDSALYLCASSLWDRVYEQYFGPGTRLTVT.

The gene calls are TRBV4-3 and TRBJ2-3; 11 nucleotides match TRBD2. Per the germline V gene, CDR1 is LGHNA and CDR2 is YSLEER. The ends lost 0 bases at V and 3 bases at J; junction bases unmatched: 5. CDR3 length equals 17 residues. The CDR3 region has the DNA TGCGCCAGCAGCCAAGATGGTTTAGCGGGAGGGACAGATACGCAGTATTTT. Translating it yields CASSQDGLAGGTDTQYF.

The CDR3 loop is CASSHARDREGTEAFF. CDR3 DNA: TGCGCCAGCAGCCACGCCCGGGACAGGGAGGGAACTGAAGCTTTCTTT. The chain employs TRBV4-1 and TRBJ1-1; 9 nucleotides align to TRBD1. The CDR3 sequence is 16 residues long. J gave up 5 bases and V 3 bases, and 10 bases lay outside the gene matches. From germline, CDR1 is MGHRA and CDR2 YSYEKL.

The chain joins TRBV12-3 or TRBV12-4 to TRBJ1-1; TRBD1 might be the D (6 bases). This CDR3 spans 13 amino acids. V dropped 8 bases and J dropped 1 base, with 11 bases sitting between them. CDR3 DNA: TGTGCCAGCCTGAGGGGGGGGAACACTGAAGCTTTCTTT. Its protein is CASLRGGNTEAFF.